Shown below are 22 T cell receptor beta chains from a single sample sequenced in a study of T-cell memory formation after mild COVID-19. Using its own MiXCR run on the 5' RACE reads, TCRdb lists one record per CDR3 protein. The sample lists 250,000 to 350,000 distinct CDR3 sequences, about 15% seen once, with roughly 22% in the top ten. The specimen sequenced was PBMCs or a T cell subset sorted from them (not recorded which). The receptors stem from a man younger than 35 who had mild COVID-19 (a few samples of this study predate the infection). Cell type and time point are not known.

This clonotype was counted ten times or more. The rearrangement links TRBV20-1 to TRBJ2-5, with 10 bases identical to TRBD2. Germline CDR1 is DFQATT and CDR2 is SNEGSKA (reference sequence). The V gene end was trimmed by 2 bases and the J gene end by 5 bases; junction bases not matched to a gene: 8. The length of the CDR3 is 15 residues. The CDR3 DNA reads TGCAGTGCTAGATTGAGCGGGGGGGCCTGGGAGACCCAGTACTTC. Translation gives CSARLSGGAWETQYF.

CDR3 protein: CATSLDRTPQETQYF. CDR3 nucleotides: TGTGCCACCAGCTTAGACAGGACCCCCCAAGAGACCCAGTACTTC. The chain combines TRBV15 with TRBJ2-5; a possible D gene is TRBD1 (6 bases). V shed 5 bases and J shed 1 base, with 14 bases lying between them. Germline V gene data show CDR1 as LNHNV and CDR2 as YYDKDF (reference sequence). The CDR3 sequence is 15 residues long.

The J gene is TRBJ1-5, the V gene TRBV6-5; 9 positions match TRBD1. There are 14 residues in the CDR3. Germline-derived CDR1 and CDR2 are MNHEY and SVGAGI. The trim removed 6 bases at V and 7 bases at J, leaving 7 bases unmatched. The CDR3 protein is CASRPRTGAQPQHF. CDR3 nucleotide sequence: TGTGCCAGCAGGCCTCGGACAGGGGCACAGCCCCAGCATTTT.

This clonotype was counted only a few times. This chain links TRBV7-9 with TRBJ2-5; D gene uncertain. V lost 5 bases and J 6 bases, leaving 13 bases between the germline ends. The CDR3 has 13 residues. The germline CDR1 and CDR2 sequences are SEHNR and FQNEAQ (reference sequence). The CDR3 DNA follows: TGTGCCAGCAGCCTCCTATCTGGGAAGACCCAGTACTTC. Its translation is CASSLLSGKTQYF.

This clonotype was detected many times. The rearrangement links TRBV20-1 to TRBJ2-3; D possibly corresponds to TRBD2 (5 bases). Trimming removed 4 bases from V and 4 bases from J, with 18 bases in between. Looked up from germline, CDR1 is DFQATT and CDR2 is SNEGSKA (reference sequence). CDR3 length: 15 amino acids. Here the CDR3 reads CSATPAASGADTQYF. As DNA, the CDR3 is TGCAGTGCTACCCCAGCGGCCTCAGGTGCAGATACGCAGTATTTT.

This clonotype was seen once. The chain couples TRBV20-1 to TRBJ2-6; 10 nucleotides align to TRBD1. V lost 6 bases to trimming and J lost 4 bases; unmatched junction nucleotides: 15. Germline CDR1 reads DFQATT; CDR2 reads SNEGSKA (reference sequence). CDR3 length: 18 residues. DNA of the CDR3: TGCAGTGCCCTGGGAATTTGGGACAGGGGCTCCGGGGCCAACGTCCTGACTTTC. This gives the protein CSALGIWDRGSGANVLTF.

J is TRBJ2-2 and V is TRBV7-8, with 8 bases lining up with TRBD2. There are 16 residues in the CDR3. Trimming at V came to 5 bases and at J to 2 bases, leaving 7 bases not matched to a gene. Germline-derived CDR1 and CDR2 are SGHVS and FQNEAQ. CDR3 nucleotides: TGTGCCAGCAGCCCCGCGGGGGGCGGTAACACCGGGGAGCTGTTTTTT. Protein sequence: CASSPAGGGNTGELFF.

This clonotype was picked up a small number of times. The gene calls are TRBV7-6 and TRBJ2-5; 10 bases are a match to TRBD2. The CDR3 sequence is 18 residues long. The V segment lost 3 bases and the J segment 6 bases; nucleotides outside the gene matches: 16. Germline loops: CDR1 SGHVS, CDR2 FNYEAQ. The CDR3 DNA is TGTGCCAGCAGCTTGGGGGCGGTCAGCGGGGGGGCTACGAAGACCCAGTACTTC. Translating gives CASSLGAVSGGATKTQYF.

A word on this clonotype: With a much larger clone just one base away, this may be a read error. V gene TRBV4-3 combines with J gene TRBJ1-3, with D unresolved. The CDR3 length is 13 residues. V lost 0 bases to trimming and J lost 2 bases, with 2 bases between them. Germline values: CDR1 LGHNA, CDR2 YSLEER. CDR3 coding DNA: TGCGCCAGCAGCCAAGATCCTGGAAACACCATATATTTT. Its translation: CASSQDPGNTIYF.

This clonotype turned up a few times. The chain links TRBV18 to TRBJ1-1; 8 bases map to TRBD1. CDR3 size: 16 residues. Unmatched junction bases numbered 10, after V lost 3 bases and J lost 4 bases. Per germline, CDR1 KGHSH and CDR2 LQKENI. The CDR3 coding sequence is TGTGCCAGCTCACCCATCCTCGGACAGGGCAGCACTGAAGCTTTCTTT. This translates into CASSPILGQGSTEAFF.

Only a few counts were recorded for this clonotype. The chain couples TRBV20-1 to TRBJ1-2; 7 bases align to TRBD1. The V gene's germline CDR1 is DFQATT and CDR2 SNEGSKA (reference sequence). This CDR3 contains 14 residues. The J segment lost 3 bases and the V segment lost 1 base, leaving 5 bases of the junction unmatched. DNA of the CDR3: TGCAGTGCTAGAGCCCCGGGGACAGACTATGGCTACACCTTC. It encodes CSARAPGTDYGYTF.

This chain joins TRBV5-6 and TRBJ2-5, with D possibly TRBD1 on 5 matching bases. V was clipped by 4 bases and J by 5 bases, with 12 bases between them. This CDR3 comprises 13 residues. Germline CDR1 is SGHDT and CDR2 is YYEEEE. This chain's CDR3 is CASSRAGHETQYF. CDR3 DNA sequence: TGTGCCAGCAGCCGGGCAGGACACGAGACCCAGTACTTC.

The rearrangement joins TRBV20-1 to TRBJ2-5, with TRBD1 identical over 8 bases. CDR1 is DFQATT, CDR2 SNEGSKA, per germline (reference sequence). Germline trimming cut 0 bases from V and 3 bases from J; bases unmatched to any gene: 6. The CDR3 spans 15 residues. Here the CDR3 DNA reads TGCAGTGCTAGAGATCCGGTGACAGGGGAAGAGACCCAGTACTTC. This sequence encodes CSARDPVTGEETQYF.

This clonotype has at least ten counts. The CDR3 protein is CASSYQGRAKNIQYF. The CDR3 DNA is TGTGCCAGCAGCTACCAGGGGAGAGCCAAAAACATTCAGTACTTC. This rearrangement joins TRBV7-2 to TRBJ2-4, with a possible D match to TRBD1 (6 bases). CDR1 and CDR2 (germline): SGHTA, FQGNSA. V lost 4 bases and J lost 0, with 10 bases in between. This CDR3 spans 15 amino acids.

This clonotype was counted between two and nine times. This rearrangement joins TRBV20-1 to TRBJ2-3, with 9 bases matching TRBD1. The length of the CDR3 is 15 residues. Germline V gene lookup returns CDR1 DFQATT and CDR2 SNEGSKA (reference sequence). V was clipped by 0 bases and J by 1 base; unmatched bases: 2. CDR3 bases: TGCAGTGCTAGAGATAGGACAGGGGGCACAGATACGCAGTATTTT. Translation: CSARDRTGGTDTQYF.

This clonotype was seen a few times. V is TRBV7-2 and J is TRBJ2-3; D possibly corresponds to TRBD1 (5 bases). V lost 2 bases and J lost 3, with 15 bases in between. This CDR3 has 16 amino acids. Germline CDR1 and CDR2: SGHTA and FQGNSA. The chain's CDR3 is CASSLWGHLETDTQYF. The CDR3 nucleotides are TGTGCCAGCAGCTTATGGGGCCATCTGGAGACAGATACGCAGTATTTT.

The J gene is TRBJ2-1, the V gene TRBV6-5; TRBD2 is a possible D gene (5 bases). V lost 4 bases and J 5 bases, leaving 9 bases between the germline ends. CDR1 and CDR2 from the germline V gene are MNHEY and SVGAGI. This CDR3 has 13 amino acids. This CDR3 is CASSWRTNNEQFF. CDR3 DNA sequence: TGTGCCAGCAGTTGGAGGACCAACAATGAGCAGTTCTTC.

This clonotype has only a few counts. The chain employs TRBV6-6 and TRBJ2-7, with a tentative D call TRBD2 (7 bases). V was shortened by 0 bases and J by 0 bases, with 15 bases between the two germline ends. Looked up from germline, CDR1 is MNHNY and CDR2 is SVGAGI (reference sequence). The length of the CDR3 is 17 residues. The CDR3 spells CASSYSSRGPLSYEQYV. In DNA, the CDR3 is TGTGCCAGCAGTTACTCGTCGCGGGGGCCACTCTCCTACGAGCAGTACGTC.

This sequence joins TRBV7-9 and TRBJ2-3; D might be TRBD2 (6 bases). Trimming pared 5 bases from V and 5 bases from J, leaving 17 bases between. The CDR3 contains 15 residues. The germline CDR1 and CDR2 sequences are SEHNR and FQNEAQ (reference sequence). CDR3 DNA: TGTGCCAGCAGCGGTGGCGGGGTGTCAGGAGATACGCAGTATTTT. Amino acid sequence: CASSGGGVSGDTQYF.

This clonotype was seen a few times. The chain links TRBV7-9 to TRBJ2-2; possibly TRBD2 for D (6 bases). Germline V lookup: CDR1 SEHNR, CDR2 FQNEAQ (reference sequence). Trimming cost V 4 bases and J 8 bases, with 14 bases left between them. The CDR3 covers 14 residues. Here the CDR3 DNA reads TGTGCCAGCAGCTACGGCGGGGTTGGAGGGGAGCTGTTTTTT. Protein product: CASSYGGVGGELFF.

The table lists this clonotype with a few counts. V usage is TRBV7-3 and J usage is TRBJ2-5; D gene ambiguous. Germline assignment: CDR1 SGHTA and CDR2 FQGTGA. Deletions cut 2 bases from V and 4 bases from J, with 8 bases between. The CDR3 sequence is 13 residues long. The CDR3 protein is CASSLGLRETQYF. Here the CDR3 DNA reads TGTGCCAGCAGCTTAGGGTTGCGAGAGACCCAGTACTTC.

The J gene is TRBJ1-1, the V gene TRBV20-1; D is unresolved. The CDR3 has 13 residues. From germline, CDR1 is DFQATT and CDR2 SNEGSKA (reference sequence). Trimming removed 5 bases from V and 6 bases from J, with 16 bases in between. The CDR3 nucleotides are TGCAGTGCTTCGCCCGGGTCGAGGGCTGAAGCTTTCTTT. Residues: CSASPGSRAEAFF.